This T cell receptor beta chain was observed in a study of cytomegalovirus exposure and HLA in healthy donors. Study as a whole: Tens of millions of unique TCRs, all from HLA-typed donors, were included in an early release of the data. There were some 410 genotyped donors. Of these, 81% fell in the genetic ancestry cluster associated with self-reported Caucasian donors. Notes on the study in general: Confirmation in vitro established that a few CMV-associated chains were specific for CMV antigens. In an earlier analysis, about 90% or about 30%: the productive usage of most TCR beta V segments.

On this clone: Its specificity is unknown.

60 Vbeta and 13 Jbeta primers were used in PCR. Repertoires were generated with immunoSEQ multiplex PCR, while TCRdb's copy carries only in-frame clones and drops some. This repertoire shows over 85,000 clones, roughly 86% found once; its top ten account for 1.5% to 2%. The germline CDR1 and CDR2 sequences are MRHNA and SNTAGT. Deletions cut 4 bases from V and 0 bases from J, with 10 bases between. CDR3 size: 14 residues. The clonotype comes from a middle-aged man in good health and CMV-seronegative. The chain employs TRBV6-4 and TRBJ2-7, with unresolved D. Sequenced input: PBMCs. CDR3 sequence (DNA): TGTGCCAGCAGTGCCCGGGTCCTCTCCTACGAGCAGTACTTC. It is translated as CASSARVLSYEQYF.